Listed below are T cell receptor beta chains from one sample, sequenced in a study of CD8+CD57+ T cells in acquired aplastic anemia. TCRdb redid the calling of the reads with MiXCR, one entry per CDR3 protein. The table lists 100,000 to 150,000 distinct CDR3 sequences, 40% of them singletons. Sequencing used sorted CD4+, CD8+, or CD8+CD57+ T cells (not recorded which) from PBMCs. These receptors were taken from a human donor with aplastic anemia. Each CDR3 is given with its conserved first and last residue. The D gene is left open where the match is weak. Not all rows give a size; the values are once, few, many and, for expanded clones, a class.

j_gene: TRBJ1-1; abundance: many; d_gene: .; v_gene: TRBV19; CDR3nt: TGTGCCAGCGGGAAGGGGGGAGGGACTGAAGCTTTCTTT; CDR3aa: CASGKGGGTEAFF
j_gene: TRBJ2-7; abundance: .; d_gene: .; v_gene: TRBV19; CDR3nt: TGTGCCAGTAGTCAGGGGGGCGTAGTAGGCGAGCAGTACTTC; CDR3aa: CASSQGGVVGEQYF
j_gene: TRBJ1-1; abundance: many; d_gene: .; v_gene: TRBV6-2/TRBV6-3; CDR3nt: TGTGCCAGCAGTTACTCGAAGGGGGGTGAAGCTTTCTTT; CDR3aa: CASSYSKGGEAFF
j_gene: TRBJ2-7; abundance: once; d_gene: .; v_gene: TRBV27; CDR3nt: TGTGCCAGCAGGTCCGCTGGACCTGGCGAGCAGTACTTC; CDR3aa: CASRSAGPGEQYF
j_gene: TRBJ1-3; abundance: many; d_gene: .; v_gene: TRBV5-5; CDR3nt: TGTGCCAGCAGCTTGGTCAGAGGGAGCTCTGGAAACACCATATATTTT; CDR3aa: CASSLVRGSSGNTIYF
j_gene: TRBJ2-2; abundance: .; d_gene: .; v_gene: TRBV24-1; CDR3nt: TGTGCCACCAGTGATCCAGGTCCCGGGGAGCTGTTTTTT; CDR3aa: CATSDPGPGELFF
j_gene: TRBJ2-5; abundance: many; d_gene: TRBD1; v_gene: TRBV24-1; CDR3nt: TGTGCCACCAGTGATCCTCGACAGGGGTCACGACAACAAGAGACCCAGTACTTC; CDR3aa: CATSDPRQGSRQQETQYF
j_gene: TRBJ2-7; abundance: .; d_gene: TRBD1; v_gene: TRBV11-2; CDR3nt: TGTGCCAGCAGCCCCGGGACAGGGAACGAGCAGTACTTC; CDR3aa: CASSPGTGNEQYF
j_gene: TRBJ2-5; abundance: .; d_gene: .; v_gene: TRBV7-9; CDR3nt: TGTGCCAGCAGCTTAGCCTGGGGAGAGACCCAGTACTTC; CDR3aa: CASSLAWGETQYF
j_gene: TRBJ1-1; abundance: .; d_gene: TRBD1; v_gene: TRBV2; CDR3nt: TGTGCCAGCAGTGGGACAGGGGGCCCGAACACTGAAGCTTTCTTT; CDR3aa: CASSGTGGPNTEAFF
j_gene: TRBJ2-5; abundance: .; d_gene: TRBD1; v_gene: TRBV7-9; CDR3nt: TGTGCCAGCACCTGGGACAGCCAAGAGACCCAGTACTTC; CDR3aa: CASTWDSQETQYF
j_gene: TRBJ2-7; abundance: medium-sized; d_gene: .; v_gene: TRBV10-3; CDR3nt: TGTGCCATCGGTCAGGACCCCTACGAGCAGTACTTC; CDR3aa: CAIGQDPYEQYF